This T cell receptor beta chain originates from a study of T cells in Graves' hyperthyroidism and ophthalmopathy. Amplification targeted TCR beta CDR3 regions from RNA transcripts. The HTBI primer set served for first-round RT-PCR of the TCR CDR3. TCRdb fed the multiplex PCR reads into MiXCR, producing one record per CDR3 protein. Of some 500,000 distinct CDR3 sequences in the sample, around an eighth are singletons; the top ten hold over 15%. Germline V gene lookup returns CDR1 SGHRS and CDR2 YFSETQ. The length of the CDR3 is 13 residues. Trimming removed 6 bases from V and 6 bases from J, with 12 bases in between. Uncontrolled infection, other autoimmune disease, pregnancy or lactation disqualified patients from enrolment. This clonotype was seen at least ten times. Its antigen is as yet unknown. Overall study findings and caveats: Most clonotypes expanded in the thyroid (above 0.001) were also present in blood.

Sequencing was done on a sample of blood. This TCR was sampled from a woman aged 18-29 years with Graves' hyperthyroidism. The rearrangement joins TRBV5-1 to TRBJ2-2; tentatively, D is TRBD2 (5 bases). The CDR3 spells CASTSYGAGELFF. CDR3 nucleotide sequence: TGCGCCAGCACCTCCTACGGGGCCGGGGAGCTGTTTTTT.